This TCR beta chain was sequenced during a study of cytomegalovirus exposure and HLA in healthy donors. Study-level points and caveats: Earlier findings revealed that most TCR beta V segments proved productive either about 87% or about 30% of the time. Trimming of TCR beta V- and J-genes showed a link, identified in a later analysis, to a missense DCLRE1C variant. Cytomegalovirus status, reportedly, was diagnosed with high specificity and sensitivity by the classifier.

60 Vbeta and 13 Jbeta primers were used in PCR. Sequencing was performed with immunoSEQ multiplex PCR; in TCRdb, only in-frame clones are kept and a portion is missing. The table lists tens of thousands of clones, with about 1.5% in the top ten. Concerning this clone: Its antigen is not known.

The CDR3 spans 14 residues. Trimming took off 1 base at V and 2 bases at J, with 9 bases between the two ends. The germline V gene has CDR1 GTSNPN and CDR2 SVGIG (reference sequence). It was healthy bone marrow donors who served as donors. V is TRBV30 and J is TRBJ1-5; possible D gene TRBD1, 5 bases. Sample: PBMCs. The sequence derives from a woman in her fifties or sixties in good health and CMV-seronegative. The CDR3 bases are TGTGCCTGGAGTGGGGGAGGGGGCAATCAGCCCCAGCATTTT. Translating gives CAWSGGGGNQPQHF.